This T cell receptor (beta chain) was found in a study of T cells after yellow fever vaccination (dated by TCRdb to about 2019). A note on the overall study: The SMART-Seq v4 Ultra Low Input RNA kit was used to prepare libraries from fractions with low cell numbers. To follow T-cell clones before and after primary and booster YFV17D yellow fever vaccination, bulk TCR alpha and beta repertoires were sequenced over time. Blood was drawn at multiple timepoints before and after primary and secondary immunization, with bulk PBMC replicates and cell subsets isolated. Two healthy male donors made up the cohort, one aged 18 to 29 years and the other aged 30 to 40 years.

Study-wide conclusions, independent of this receptor: A small fraction of clonotypes showed up in both the CD4 and CD8 compartments, probably as a result of convergent recombination. Compared with the primary T-cell response, the secondary T-cell response was faster but weaker, reaching its peak on day 5 rather than on day 15. Most clones expanded after primary vaccination (about 95% of CD4 and 88% of CD8) were re-detected after the booster, suggesting that broad memory maintenance occurred. Because only two donors were included in the study, the extent to which the findings can be generalized is limited. Computational filtering was required because FACS-sorted repertoires could contain abundant contaminating clonotypes from the bulk population.

Synthesis of TCR cDNA relied on 5'RACE template switching, a step that introduced a universal primer site along with unique molecular identifiers. cDNA synthesis was primed from both the TCR alpha and TCR beta constant segments. Library amplification involved two PCR steps, and the second step added sample barcodes and sequencing adapters. Sequencing of libraries was performed on Illumina HiSeq 2500 (2x100 bp) or NovaSeq (2x150 bp). On the study's bioinformatics: MIGEC handled demultiplexing of reads and collapsing into UMI consensus sequences, while MiXCR performed V(D)J alignment. Vaccine-responding clonotypes were identified with edgeR using replicate PBMC samples, with FDR below 0.01 and a log2 fold change above 5 up to day 15 being required. Bulk clonotypes were assigned CD4 or CD8 identity according to which sequenced CD4 or CD8 repertoire held them at higher abundance. Clones were called with MiXCR by TCRdb after fastp trimmed the public reads at Q25, and only in-frame beta chains were retained. Identical CDR3 protein sequences are pooled into one entry, listed with their most common genes and DNA. The V and J calls follow TCRdb's processing rather than the paper's. The sample data list roughly 74,000 distinct CDR3 sequences, and roughly 6.9% of these were observed just once. The top ten constitute roughly 35% of the sample.

CDR1 SEHNR and CDR2 FQNEAQ were looked up in the germline V gene (reference sequence). The CDR3 starts with the cysteine, ends with the phenylalanine, and has 15 residues. Of all the DNA, just the CDR3 is kept, 45 bases in frame from base 1. V is cut back by 5 bases and J by 0 bases, with 4 bases in the junction unmatched. Sample treatment or condition, as interpreted from the label and publication: live attenuated yellow fever vaccine strain. PBMCs were isolated from peripheral blood using a standard Ficoll-Paque protocol. Dynabeads CD4 and CD8 positive selection kits were used to isolate CD4 and CD8 T-cell fractions. TriZol was used to extract RNA from bulk PBMCs, from CD4 and CD8 fractions, and from dextramer-positive and dextramer-negative fractions. Turning to this clonotype: Its antigen has not been determined. The input lacks base qualities; no much larger clone sits a single base away.

The input for sequencing was CD8+ T cells sorted from PBMCs, taken about 5 days after the first yellow fever vaccination. The clonotype comes from a man aged 18 to 30 who received the YFV17D yellow fever vaccine. The rearrangement combines TRBV7-9 with TRBJ2-3, with 8 bases aligning to TRBD2. At the DNA level, the sequence is TGTGCCAGCAGCATTACGGGGGGGAGCACAGATACGCAGTATTTT. It encodes CASSITGGSTDTQYF.